Sequencing of this T cell receptor beta chain was carried out in a study of T cells in Graves' hyperthyroidism and ophthalmopathy. Authors of the study amplified TCR beta CDR3 regions from RNA transcripts. The TCR CDR3 was amplified in a first-round RT-PCR using the HTBI primer set. TCRdb reanalysed the multiplex PCR reads using MiXCR and keeps one entry per CDR3 protein. The sample contains about 59,000 distinct CDR3 sequences, roughly half of which appear only once. In this sample, this clonotype turned up many times. Trimming pared 4 bases from V and 3 bases from J, leaving 15 bases between. The CDR3 length is 15 residues. CDR1 is SGDLS, CDR2 YYNGEE, per germline.

This TCR came from a woman aged 55 to 70 with Graves' ophthalmopathy. The sequenced sample consisted of blood. The rearrangement links TRBV9 to TRBJ2-3, with unresolved D. CDR3 region: CASSPGTQWTDTQYF. The CDR3 nucleotides read TGTGCCAGCAGCCCGGGCACCCAGTGGACAGATACGCAGTATTTT.